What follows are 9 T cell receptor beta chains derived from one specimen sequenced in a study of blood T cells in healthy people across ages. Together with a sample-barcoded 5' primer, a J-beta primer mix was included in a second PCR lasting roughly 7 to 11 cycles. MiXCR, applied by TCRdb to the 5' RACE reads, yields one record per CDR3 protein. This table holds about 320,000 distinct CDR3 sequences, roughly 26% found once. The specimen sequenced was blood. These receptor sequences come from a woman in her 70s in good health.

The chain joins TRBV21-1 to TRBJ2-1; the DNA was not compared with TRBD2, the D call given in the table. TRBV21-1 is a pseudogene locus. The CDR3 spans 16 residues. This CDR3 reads CASSTAGTKIINEQFF. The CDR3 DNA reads TGTGCCAGCAGCACCGCAGGGACTAAAATTATCAATGAGCAGTTCTTC.

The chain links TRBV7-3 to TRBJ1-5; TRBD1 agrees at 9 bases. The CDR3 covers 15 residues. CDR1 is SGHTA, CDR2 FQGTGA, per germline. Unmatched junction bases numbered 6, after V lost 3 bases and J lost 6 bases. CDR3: CASSLGGTGSQPQHF. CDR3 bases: TGTGCCAGCAGCTTGGGCGGGACAGGGAGTCAGCCCCAGCATTTT.

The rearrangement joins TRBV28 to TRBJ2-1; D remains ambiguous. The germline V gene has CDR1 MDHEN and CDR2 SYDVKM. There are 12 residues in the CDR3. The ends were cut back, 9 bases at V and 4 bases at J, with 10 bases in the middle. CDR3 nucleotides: TGTGCCAGTAGGTTAGGGTACAATGAGCAGTTCTTC. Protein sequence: CASRLGYNEQFF.

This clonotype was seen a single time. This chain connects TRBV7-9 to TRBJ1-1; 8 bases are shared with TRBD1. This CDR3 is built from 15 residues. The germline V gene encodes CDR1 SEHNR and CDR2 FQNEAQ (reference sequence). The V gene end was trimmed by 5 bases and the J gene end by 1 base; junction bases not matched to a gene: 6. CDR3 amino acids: CASSPAGTGNTEAFF. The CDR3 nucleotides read TGTGCCAGCAGCCCAGCCGGGACAGGGAACACTGAAGCTTTCTTT.

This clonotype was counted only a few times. The CDR3 reads CASSSGTGNEQFF. CDR3 nucleotides: TGTGCCAGCAGCTCGGGGACAGGGAATGAGCAGTTCTTC. The V call is TRBV7-2, the J call TRBJ2-1, with 9 bases that match TRBD1. The CDR3 is made up of 13 amino acids. The V gene end was trimmed by 4 bases and the J gene end by 7 bases; junction bases not matched to a gene: 2. Germline lookup yields CDR1 SGHTA and CDR2 FQGNSA.

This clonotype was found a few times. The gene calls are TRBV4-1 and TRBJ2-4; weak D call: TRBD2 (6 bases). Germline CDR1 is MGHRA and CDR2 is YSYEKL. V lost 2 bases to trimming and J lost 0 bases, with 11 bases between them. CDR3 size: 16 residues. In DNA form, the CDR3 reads TGCGCCAGCAGCCAAATGGGACTGCTAGCCAAAAACATTCAGTACTTC. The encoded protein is CASSQMGLLAKNIQYF.

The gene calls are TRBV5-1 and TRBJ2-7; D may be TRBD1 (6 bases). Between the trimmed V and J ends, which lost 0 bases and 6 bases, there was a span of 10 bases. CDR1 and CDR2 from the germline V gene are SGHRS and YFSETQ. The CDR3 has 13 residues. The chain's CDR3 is CASSLDRVGEQYF. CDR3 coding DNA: TGCGCCAGCAGCTTGGACAGGGTCGGCGAGCAGTACTTC.

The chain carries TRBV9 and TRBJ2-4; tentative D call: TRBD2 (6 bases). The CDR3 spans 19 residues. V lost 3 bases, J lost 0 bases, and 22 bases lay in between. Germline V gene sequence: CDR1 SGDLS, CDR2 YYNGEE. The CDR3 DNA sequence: TGTGCCAGCAGCGGGACGGGGGTTCGATGGGATGGAGCCAAAAACATTCAGTACTTC. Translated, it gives CASSGTGVRWDGAKNIQYF.

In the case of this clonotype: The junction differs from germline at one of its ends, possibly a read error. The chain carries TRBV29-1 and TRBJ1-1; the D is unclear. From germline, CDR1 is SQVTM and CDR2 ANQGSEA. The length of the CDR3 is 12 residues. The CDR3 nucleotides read TGCGGCGTTGTAGTAGAGAACACTGAAGCTTTCTTT. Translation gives CGVVVENTEAFF. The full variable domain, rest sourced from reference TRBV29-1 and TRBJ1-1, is SAVISQKPSRDICQRGTSLTIQCQVDSQVTMMFWYRQQPGQSLTLIATANQGSEATYESGFVIDKFPISRPNLTFSTLTVSNMSPEDSSIYLCGVVVENTEAFFGQGTRLTVV.